This is a list of T cell receptor beta chains from one sample in a study of blood T cell repertoires in COVID-19. Repertoires were generated with immunoSEQ multiplex PCR, while TCRdb's copy carries only in-frame clones and drops some. This table holds about 260,000 clones, 88% found once. The material sequenced was peripheral blood. Every receptor here comes from a woman between 65 and 79 years old with COVID-19, enrolled during active disease. CDR3s leave out the opening cysteine and the closing phenylalanine or tryptophan. Each record gives: V gene, clone size, D gene, J gene, CDR3 protein. A D gene is named only where the DNA matches it firmly. Some rows mark clone size as missing; the rest say once, few, many or name a class of expanded clone.

V: TRBV24-1
size: few
D: TRBD1
J: TRBJ1-1
CDR3: ATSGGTAGNTEAF

V: TRBV7-3
size: .
D: TRBD1
J: TRBJ1-1
CDR3: ASSPHPDRMNTEAF

V: TRBV9
size: .
D: .
J: TRBJ1-1
CDR3: ASSVGGPGATEAF

V: TRBV5-1
size: .
D: TRBD2
J: TRBJ2-7
CDR3: ASSSLAGGPYEQY

V: TRBV30
size: .
D: .
J: TRBJ2-3
CDR3: AWSTSLRTSTDTQY

V: TRBV7-3
size: .
D: TRBD2
J: TRBJ2-2
CDR3: ASSLAGLKNTGELF

V: TRBV5-1
size: .
D: TRBD1
J: TRBJ2-7
CDR3: ASSNRDRADSAGQY

V: TRBV7-9
size: .
D: TRBD2
J: TRBJ2-4
CDR3: ASSLGEGLGKNIQY

V: TRBV11-3
size: few
D: .
J: TRBJ2-2
CDR3: ASSLVSSPNTGELF

V: TRBV6-5
size: .
D: .
J: TRBJ1-6
CDR3: ASTPNSYNSPLH

V: TRBV2
size: .
D: TRBD1
J: TRBJ2-7
CDR3: ASGPGQDSYEQY

V: TRBV11-1
size: .
D: TRBD1
J: TRBJ2-7
CDR3: ASSPFDRGEQY

V: TRBV30
size: .
D: .
J: TRBJ1-2
CDR3: AWSGSGYGYT

V: TRBV5-1
size: .
D: TRBD2
J: TRBJ2-1
CDR3: ASSLGGLAGGPKGEQF

V: TRBV7-9
size: once
D: .
J: TRBJ1-2
CDR3: ASSLGAGYT

V: TRBV27
size: .
D: .
J: TRBJ1-5
CDR3: ASSLSWGEGQPQH

V: TRBV6-5
size: .
D: .
J: TRBJ1-2
CDR3: ASSRESSYGYT

V: TRBV11-2
size: .
D: TRBD2
J: TRBJ2-3
CDR3: ASSLDQTSSDTQY

V: TRBV7-2
size: .
D: .
J: TRBJ2-7
CDR3: ASSLSGTRSYEQY

V: TRBV6-1
size: .
D: TRBD1
J: TRBJ2-7
CDR3: ASSDSGSGQGIYEQY

V: TRBV10-3
size: .
D: .
J: TRBJ1-3
CDR3: AISRENTIY

V: TRBV24-1
size: .
D: TRBD1
J: TRBJ1-5
CDR3: ATRGTDLNQPQH

V: TRBV4-1
size: .
D: .
J: TRBJ1-2
CDR3: ASSHPNRGERNYGYT

V: TRBV27
size: .
D: TRBD1
J: TRBJ2-5
CDR3: ASSPRQGRQETQY

V: TRBV3-1/TRBV3-2
size: .
D: .
J: TRBJ2-1
CDR3: ASSHPTEYNEQF

V: TRBV27
size: .
D: .
J: TRBJ2-3
CDR3: ASSLSTVGYGTDTQY

V: TRBV18
size: .
D: .
J: TRBJ1-5
CDR3: ASSPDTRSPQD

V: TRBV5-4
size: .
D: TRBD1
J: TRBJ2-2
CDR3: ASSQQTGANTGELF

V: TRBV19
size: .
D: TRBD1
J: TRBJ2-1
CDR3: ASETGTGQRGQF

V: TRBV11-2
size: .
D: .
J: TRBJ1-5
CDR3: ASSRRGSGGEPQH

V: TRBV11-3
size: .
D: .
J: TRBJ2-5
CDR3: ASSPTAGSETQY

V: TRBV7-9
size: few
D: TRBD1
J: TRBJ2-7
CDR3: ASSLPGQGTYEQY

V: TRBV6-5
size: .
D: .
J: TRBJ1-3
CDR3: ASSSSRQGYTIY

V: TRBV7-2
size: .
D: .
J: TRBJ2-5
CDR3: ASSVQETQY

V: TRBV10-3
size: .
D: TRBD2
J: TRBJ2-3
CDR3: AISDWTSGRSDTQY

V: TRBV29-1
size: .
D: .
J: TRBJ2-3
CDR3: SVPGDGTDTQY

V: TRBV6-5
size: once
D: .
J: TRBJ2-7
CDR3: ASSYGRDYEQY

V: TRBV5-1
size: .
D: .
J: TRBJ1-1
CDR3: ASSLEVANTEAF

V: TRBV6-5
size: .
D: .
J: TRBJ1-2
CDR3: ASSYSQGSYGYT

V: TRBV28
size: .
D: .
J: TRBJ2-7
CDR3: ASSSDGGTGEQY

V: TRBV28
size: .
D: .
J: TRBJ2-7
CDR3: ASSYTGFGYEQY

V: TRBV5-6
size: .
D: .
J: TRBJ2-7
CDR3: ASSPFNTGYEQY

V: TRBV28
size: .
D: .
J: TRBJ2-1
CDR3: ASKLRTTHSYNEQF

V: TRBV5-4
size: few
D: TRBD1
J: TRBJ1-2
CDR3: ASSSAGGGGGYT

V: TRBV4-1
size: .
D: TRBD2
J: TRBJ2-7
CDR3: ASSAQREASYEQY

V: TRBV19
size: few
D: .
J: TRBJ1-5
CDR3: ASSIASGAVGPQH

V: TRBV19
size: once
D: .
J: TRBJ1-5
CDR3: ASSPYSNQPQH

V: TRBV6-5
size: .
D: .
J: TRBJ2-6
CDR3: ASRRAGSGANVLT

V: TRBV7-6
size: .
D: TRBD1
J: TRBJ2-7
CDR3: ASSLEALGQGFTYEQY

V: TRBV6-5
size: .
D: TRBD1
J: TRBJ2-3
CDR3: ASRYGTGTDTQY

V: TRBV9
size: .
D: TRBD1
J: TRBJ1-1
CDR3: ASSVTGVTEAF